Listed below are T cell receptor beta chains from one sample, sequenced in a study of blood T cell repertoires in COVID-19. The table came from immunoSEQ multiplex PCR; TCRdb's copy has only in-frame clones and leaves some out. Of about 310,000 clones listed, around 84% are singletons. Source material: peripheral blood. Source of these receptors: a man between 65 and 79 years old with acute or convalescent COVID-19. The CDR3 runs from the conserved cysteine through the conserved F or W. The D gene is left open where the match is weak. Where a row states a size, it is once, few, many or the class of an expanded clone; other rows omit it.

J,V,size,D,CDR3,DNA
TRBJ1-2,TRBV5-6,few,.,CASSLKTQNYGYTF,TGTGCCAGCAGCTTGAAAACACAGAACTATGGCTACACCTTC
TRBJ1-6,TRBV30,.,.,CAWTIDFNNSPLHF,TGTGCCTGGACAATCGACTTTAATAATTCACCCCTCCACTTT
TRBJ2-1,TRBV28,.,.,CASSFRFEQFF,TGTGCCAGCAGTTTCAGGTTTGAGCAGTTCTTC
TRBJ1-2,TRBV4-2,few,.,CASSQDPITGPYGYTF,TGTGCCAGCAGCCAAGATCCGATAACAGGGCCCTATGGCTACACCTTC
TRBJ2-1,TRBV7-8,.,TRBD1,CASRPEGANNEQFF,TGTGCCAGCAGACCCGAGGGGGCAAACAATGAGCAGTTCTTC
TRBJ2-7,TRBV28,.,.,CASSSPGTVSYEQYF,TGTGCCAGCAGTTCACCCGGGACTGTTTCCTACGAGCAGTACTTC
TRBJ2-1,TRBV5-4,.,TRBD2,CASSSRTSGGSFFNEQFF,TGTGCCAGCAGCTCCAGGACTAGCGGGGGTAGTTTTTTCAATGAGCAGTTCTTC
TRBJ1-1,TRBV6-1,.,.,CASSEIRRTEAFF,TGTGCCAGCAGTGAAATTCGTCGCACTGAAGCTTTCTTT
TRBJ1-1,TRBV18,.,.,CASLKETEAFF,TGTGCCAGCTTGAAAGAGACTGAAGCTTTCTTT
TRBJ2-5,TRBV29-1,.,TRBD2,CSVAGLAGGQVGTQYF,TGCAGCGTTGCAGGACTAGCGGGGGGGCAGGTAGGGACCCAGTACTTC
TRBJ1-3,TRBV18,.,.,CASSPARSSGNTIYF,TGTGCCAGCTCACCAGCTCGGAGCTCTGGAAACACCATATATTTT
TRBJ2-3,TRBV28,.,TRBD2,CASRVAGETDTQYF,TGTGCCAGCAGGGTGGCGGGAGAAACAGATACGCAGTATTTT
TRBJ1-1,TRBV20-1,few,.,CSALDFAEAFF,TGCAGTGCCCTAGATTTCGCTGAAGCTTTCTTT
TRBJ2-7,TRBV9,.,.,CASSVEPGAYEQYF,TGTGCCAGCAGCGTAGAGCCAGGGGCCTACGAGCAGTACTTC
TRBJ1-1,TRBV29-1,.,TRBD1,CSVDGQGGKNTEAFF,TGCAGCGTGGATGGACAGGGTGGGAAGAACACTGAAGCTTTCTTT
TRBJ2-7,TRBV6-4,once,TRBD1,CASSDTYYRGYEQYF,TGTGCCAGCAGTGACACCTACTACAGGGGATACGAGCAGTACTTC
TRBJ1-4,TRBV5-5,.,TRBD1,CASSRGQGNEKLFF,TGTGCCAGCAGCAGGGGACAGGGTAATGAAAAACTGTTTTTT
TRBJ1-1,TRBV6-2/TRBV6-3,.,TRBD1,CASSYPRDRMNTEAFF,TGTGCCAGCAGTTACCCACGGGACAGAATGAACACTGAAGCTTTCTTT
TRBJ1-1,TRBV3-1/TRBV3-2,.,TRBD1,CASSQDRTGRTEAFF,TGTGCCAGCAGCCAAGATCGGACAGGGCGCACTGAAGCTTTCTTT
TRBJ1-4,TRBV5-4,.,.,CASSATTGRNEKLFF,TGTGCCAGCAGCGCGACGACAGGACGGAATGAAAAACTGTTTTTT
TRBJ2-5,TRBV5-1,once,TRBD1,CASRDRDRGETQYF,TGCGCCAGCAGGGACCGGGACAGGGGGGAGACCCAGTACTTC
TRBJ2-2,TRBV4-1,.,.,CASSQEAAANTGELFF,TGCGCCAGCAGCCAAGAGGCTGCTGCGAACACCGGGGAGCTGTTTTTT
TRBJ2-1,TRBV5-1,.,TRBD2,CASSLAPSGRDEQFF,TGCGCCAGCAGCTTGGCCCCTAGCGGGAGGGATGAGCAGTTCTTC
TRBJ2-3,TRBV6-6,.,.,CASSYSGEGADTQYF,TGTGCCAGCAGTTACTCGGGAGAGGGTGCAGATACGCAGTATTTT